The rows below give T cell receptor beta chains drawn from one sample of a study of CD8 T cells in Susac syndrome. TCRdb re-derived calls from the immunoSEQ multiplex PCR reads in MiXCR, one entry per CDR3 protein. The sample includes more than 70,000 distinct CDR3 sequences, roughly 94% of them seen just once. Material: CD8+ T cells from PBMCs. The receptor set was obtained from a human donor with Susac syndrome. The CDR3 runs from the conserved cysteine through the conserved F or W. Each record gives: V gene, CDR3 protein.

v_call: TRBV9
cdr3_aa: CASSAAGAGRGEQYF

v_call: TRBV29-1
cdr3_aa: CSLDLGAGLGYTF

v_call: TRBV7-3
cdr3_aa: CASSLSTSWYNEQFF

v_call: TRBV28
cdr3_aa: CASSPPRGKLFF

v_call: TRBV19
cdr3_aa: CASNGMIRGNTEAFF

v_call: TRBV4-1
cdr3_aa: CASSPGHGATEAFF

v_call: TRBV24-1
cdr3_aa: CATRGQGTYEAFF

v_call: TRBV6-1
cdr3_aa: CASSPPVYEQYF

v_call: TRBV4-1
cdr3_aa: CASSQILSGGPYNEQFF

v_call: TRBV27
cdr3_aa: CASSPIQGSSPLHF

v_call: TRBV4-3
cdr3_aa: CASSQDAGQETQYF

v_call: TRBV27
cdr3_aa: CASSLGLNSPLHF

v_call: TRBV29-1
cdr3_aa: CSVEYGTLVDEQFF

v_call: TRBV27
cdr3_aa: CASSVSRTGGYEQYF

v_call: TRBV6-2/TRBV6-3
cdr3_aa: CASKLGGGIYNEQFF

v_call: TRBV15
cdr3_aa: CATSRTGTGNTIYF

v_call: TRBV30
cdr3_aa: CAWSAGLAGEDTQYF

v_call: TRBV29-1
cdr3_aa: CSVDLGYNEQFF

v_call: TRBV10-3
cdr3_aa: CAISESNPSGPDTQYF

v_call: TRBV27
cdr3_aa: CASSLNRWDEQFF

v_call: TRBV5-1
cdr3_aa: CASSFEGQKRDEQYF

v_call: TRBV28
cdr3_aa: CASRDWEEQYF

v_call: TRBV10-3
cdr3_aa: CAILGQGREQYF

v_call: TRBV7-6
cdr3_aa: CASSFERGPNEQFF

v_call: TRBV2
cdr3_aa: CASRETGASSYEQYF

v_call: TRBV19
cdr3_aa: CASRPTDYGYTF

v_call: TRBV5-1
cdr3_aa: CASRVDRGSYNEQFF

v_call: TRBV3-1
cdr3_aa: CASSQDRGGSKDTQYF

v_call: TRBV7-2
cdr3_aa: CASSPGTGGHSSYEQYF

v_call: TRBV6-2/TRBV6-3
cdr3_aa: CASSFFRTPGEQYF

v_call: TRBV6-5
cdr3_aa: CASSYASSYEQYF

v_call: TRBV20-1
cdr3_aa: CSASGGTDNEQFF

v_call: TRBV2
cdr3_aa: CASSGDGTGTSSGANVLTF

v_call: TRBV14
cdr3_aa: CASSHQTSAKNIQYF

v_call: TRBV7-2
cdr3_aa: CASSLGLSYEQYF

v_call: TRBV11-2
cdr3_aa: CASSLTGPREGYTF

v_call: TRBV20-1
cdr3_aa: CSARDRAGRGLDEQFF

v_call: TRBV9
cdr3_aa: CASSVGSGVDTQYF

v_call: TRBV11-2
cdr3_aa: CASSSIGGWGDTQYF

v_call: TRBV29-1
cdr3_aa: CSVEPGITDTQYF

v_call: TRBV4-1
cdr3_aa: CASSQDGGHWTQYF

v_call: TRBV5-6
cdr3_aa: CASSEAGTLGGYTF